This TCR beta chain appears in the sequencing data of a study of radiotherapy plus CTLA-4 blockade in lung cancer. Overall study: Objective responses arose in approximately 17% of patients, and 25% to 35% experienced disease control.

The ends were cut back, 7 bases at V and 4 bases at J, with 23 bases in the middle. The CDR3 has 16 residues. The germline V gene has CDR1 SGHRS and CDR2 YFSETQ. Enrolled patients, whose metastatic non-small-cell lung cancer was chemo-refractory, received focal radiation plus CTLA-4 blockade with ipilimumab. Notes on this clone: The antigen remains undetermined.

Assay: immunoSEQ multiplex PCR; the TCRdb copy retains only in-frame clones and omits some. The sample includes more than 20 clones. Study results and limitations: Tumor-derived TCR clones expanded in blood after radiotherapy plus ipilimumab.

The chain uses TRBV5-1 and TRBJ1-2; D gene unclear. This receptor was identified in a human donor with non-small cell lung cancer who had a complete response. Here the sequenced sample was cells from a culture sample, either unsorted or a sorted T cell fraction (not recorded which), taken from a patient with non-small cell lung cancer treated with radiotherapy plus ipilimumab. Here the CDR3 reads CASVHESIRKTYGYTF. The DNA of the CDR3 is TGCGCCAGCGTCCATGAATCGATTCGGAAGACCTATGGCTACACCTTC.